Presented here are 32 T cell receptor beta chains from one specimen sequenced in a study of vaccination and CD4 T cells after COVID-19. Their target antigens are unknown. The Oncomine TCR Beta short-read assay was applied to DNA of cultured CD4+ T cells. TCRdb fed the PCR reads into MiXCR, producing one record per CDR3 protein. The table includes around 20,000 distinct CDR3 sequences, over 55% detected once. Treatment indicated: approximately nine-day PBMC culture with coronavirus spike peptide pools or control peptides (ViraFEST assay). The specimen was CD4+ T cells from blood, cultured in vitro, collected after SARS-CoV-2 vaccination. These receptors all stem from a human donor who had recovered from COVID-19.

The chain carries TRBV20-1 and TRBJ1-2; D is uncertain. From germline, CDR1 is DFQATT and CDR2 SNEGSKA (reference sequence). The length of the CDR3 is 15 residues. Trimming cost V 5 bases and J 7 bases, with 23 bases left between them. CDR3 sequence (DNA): TGCAGTGCTGTTCCGGGCCAATTGTCCGGCGGTGGCTACACCTTC. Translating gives CSAVPGQLSGGGYTF.

The CDR3 loop is CSVNLPGFYGYTF. The CDR3 DNA reads TGCAGTGTCAATCTTCCAGGGTTCTATGGCTACACCTTC. The rearrangement uses TRBV20-1 and TRBJ1-2; D is possibly TRBD1 (5 bases). The CDR3 runs to 13 residues. From germline, CDR1 is DFQATT and CDR2 SNEGSKA (reference sequence). The V gene lost 7 bases and the J gene lost 4 bases, with 16 bases spanning the gap.

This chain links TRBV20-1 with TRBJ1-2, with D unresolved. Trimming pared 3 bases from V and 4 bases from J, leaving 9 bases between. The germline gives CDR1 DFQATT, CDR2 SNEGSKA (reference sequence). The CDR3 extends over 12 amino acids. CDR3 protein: CSASRGSYGYTF. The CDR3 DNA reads TGCAGTGCTAGTCGGGGAAGCTATGGCTACACCTTC.

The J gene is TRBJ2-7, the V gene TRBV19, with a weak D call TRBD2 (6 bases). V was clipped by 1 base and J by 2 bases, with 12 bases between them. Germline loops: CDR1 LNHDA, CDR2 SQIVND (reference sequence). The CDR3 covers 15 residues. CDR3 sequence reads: CASSIAAGPTYEQYF. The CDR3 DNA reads TGTGCCAGTAGTATAGCGGCGGGGCCAACCTACGAGCAGTACTTC.

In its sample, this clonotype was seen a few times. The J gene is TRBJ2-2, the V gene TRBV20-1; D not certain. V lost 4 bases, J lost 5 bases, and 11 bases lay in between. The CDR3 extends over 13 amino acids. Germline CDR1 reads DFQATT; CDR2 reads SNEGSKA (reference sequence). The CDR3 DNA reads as TGCAGTGCTACCCGTGGGTCAACCGGGGAGCTGTTTTTT. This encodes CSATRGSTGELFF.

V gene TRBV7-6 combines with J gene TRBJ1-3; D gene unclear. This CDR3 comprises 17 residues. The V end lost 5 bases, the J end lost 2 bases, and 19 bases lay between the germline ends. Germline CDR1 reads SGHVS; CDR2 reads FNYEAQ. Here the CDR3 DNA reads TGTGCCAGCAGCCCAAAGGTCGAGGGTCAGACTGGAAACACCATATATTTT. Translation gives CASSPKVEGQTGNTIYF. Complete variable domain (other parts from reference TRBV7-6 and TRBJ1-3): GAGVSQSPRYKVTKRGQDVALRCDPISGHVSLYWYRQALGQGPEFLTYFNYEAQQDKSGLPNDRFSAERPEGSISTLTIQRTEQRDSAMYRCASSPKVEGQTGNTIYFGEGSWLTVV.

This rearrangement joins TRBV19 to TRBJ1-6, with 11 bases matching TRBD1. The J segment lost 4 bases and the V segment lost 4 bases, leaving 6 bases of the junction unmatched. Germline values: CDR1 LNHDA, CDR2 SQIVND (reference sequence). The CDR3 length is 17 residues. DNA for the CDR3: TGTGCCAGTAGTAGCCTAGGACAGGGGGCATATAATTCACCCCTCCACTTT. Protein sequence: CASSSLGQGAYNSPLHF.

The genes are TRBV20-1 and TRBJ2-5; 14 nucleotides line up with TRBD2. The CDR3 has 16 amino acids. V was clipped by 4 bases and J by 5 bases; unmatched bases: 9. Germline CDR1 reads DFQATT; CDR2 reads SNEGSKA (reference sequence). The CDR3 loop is CSAKAGLAGGWETQYF. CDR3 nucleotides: TGCAGTGCTAAAGCAGGACTAGCGGGAGGATGGGAGACCCAGTACTTC.

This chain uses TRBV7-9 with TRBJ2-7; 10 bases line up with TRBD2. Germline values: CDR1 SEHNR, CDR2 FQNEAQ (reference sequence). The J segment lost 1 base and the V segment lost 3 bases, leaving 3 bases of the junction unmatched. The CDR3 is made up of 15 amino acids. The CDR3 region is CASSLLAGESYEQYF. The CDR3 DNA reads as TGTGCCAGCAGCTTGCTAGCGGGAGAATCCTACGAGCAGTACTTC.

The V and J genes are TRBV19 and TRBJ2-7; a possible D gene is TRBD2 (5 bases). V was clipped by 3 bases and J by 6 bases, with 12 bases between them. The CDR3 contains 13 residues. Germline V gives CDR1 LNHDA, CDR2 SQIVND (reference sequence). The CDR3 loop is CASSIPGEGEQYF. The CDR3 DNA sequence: TGTGCCAGTAGTATCCCAGGTGAGGGCGAGCAGTACTTC.

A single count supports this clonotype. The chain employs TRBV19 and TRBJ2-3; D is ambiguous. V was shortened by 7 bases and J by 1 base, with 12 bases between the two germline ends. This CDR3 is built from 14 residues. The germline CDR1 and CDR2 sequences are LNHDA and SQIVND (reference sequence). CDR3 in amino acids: CASTGFTGTDTQYF. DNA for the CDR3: TGTGCCAGTACCGGCTTTACCGGCACAGATACGCAGTATTTT.

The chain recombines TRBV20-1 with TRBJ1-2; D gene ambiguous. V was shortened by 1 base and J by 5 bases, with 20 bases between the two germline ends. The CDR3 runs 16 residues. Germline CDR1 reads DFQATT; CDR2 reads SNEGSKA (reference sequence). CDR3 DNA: TGCAGTGCTAGAGTATCAGGCGGGGTTGGTCGTTATGGCTACACCTTC. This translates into CSARVSGGVGRYGYTF.

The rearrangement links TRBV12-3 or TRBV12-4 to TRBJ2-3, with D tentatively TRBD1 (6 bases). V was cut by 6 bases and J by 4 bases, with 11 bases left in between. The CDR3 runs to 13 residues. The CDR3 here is CASRIQGPDTQYF. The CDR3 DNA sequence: TGTGCCAGCAGAATACAGGGCCCAGATACGCAGTATTTT.

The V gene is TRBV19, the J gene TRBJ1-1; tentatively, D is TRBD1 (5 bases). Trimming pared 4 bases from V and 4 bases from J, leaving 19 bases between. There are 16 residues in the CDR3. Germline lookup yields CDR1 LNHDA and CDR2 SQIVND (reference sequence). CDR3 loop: CASSNHDGGDSTEAFF. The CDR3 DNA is TGTGCCAGTAGTAACCATGACGGGGGTGATAGCACTGAAGCTTTCTTT.

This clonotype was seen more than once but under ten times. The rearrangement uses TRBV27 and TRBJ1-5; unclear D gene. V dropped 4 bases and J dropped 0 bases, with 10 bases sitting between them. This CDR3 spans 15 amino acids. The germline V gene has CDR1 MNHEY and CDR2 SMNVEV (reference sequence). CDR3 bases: TGTGCCAGCAGTTCCACCGGCAGTAGCAATCAGCCCCAGCATTTT. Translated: CASSSTGSSNQPQHF.

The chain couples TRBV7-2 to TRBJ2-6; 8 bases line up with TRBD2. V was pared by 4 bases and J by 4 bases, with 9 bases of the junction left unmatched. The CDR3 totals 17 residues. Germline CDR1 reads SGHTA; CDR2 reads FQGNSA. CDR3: CASSSSGGLGGANVLTF. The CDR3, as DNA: TGTGCCAGCAGCTCGAGCGGGGGACTCGGGGGGGCCAACGTCCTGACTTTC.

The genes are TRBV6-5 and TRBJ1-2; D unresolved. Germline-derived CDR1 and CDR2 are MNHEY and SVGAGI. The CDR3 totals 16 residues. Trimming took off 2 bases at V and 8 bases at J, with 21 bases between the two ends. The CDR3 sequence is CASSYQAGIHLKGYTF. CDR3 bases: TGTGCCAGCAGTTACCAAGCCGGGATTCATCTCAAGGGCTACACCTTC.

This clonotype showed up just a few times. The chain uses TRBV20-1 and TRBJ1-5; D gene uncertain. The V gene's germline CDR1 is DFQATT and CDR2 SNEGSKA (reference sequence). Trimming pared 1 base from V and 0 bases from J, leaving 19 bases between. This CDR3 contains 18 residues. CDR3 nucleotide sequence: TGCAGTGCTAGAGGAGAACTCGGACCGTCACGTAGCAATCAGCCCCAGCATTTT. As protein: CSARGELGPSRSNQPQHF.

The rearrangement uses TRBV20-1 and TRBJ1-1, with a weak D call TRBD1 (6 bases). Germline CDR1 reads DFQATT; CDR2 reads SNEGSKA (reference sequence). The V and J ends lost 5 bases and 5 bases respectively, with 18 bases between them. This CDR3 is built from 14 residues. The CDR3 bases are TGCAGTGCTTTTTGGGGGGGCGGGGTTACTGAAGCTTTCTTT. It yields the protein CSAFWGGGVTEAFF.

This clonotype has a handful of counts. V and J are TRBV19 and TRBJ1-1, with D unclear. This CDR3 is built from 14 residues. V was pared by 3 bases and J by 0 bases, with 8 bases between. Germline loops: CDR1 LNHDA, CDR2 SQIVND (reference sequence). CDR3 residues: CASSIGRLNTEAFF. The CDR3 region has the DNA TGTGCCAGTAGTATTGGACGGCTGAACACTGAAGCTTTCTTT.

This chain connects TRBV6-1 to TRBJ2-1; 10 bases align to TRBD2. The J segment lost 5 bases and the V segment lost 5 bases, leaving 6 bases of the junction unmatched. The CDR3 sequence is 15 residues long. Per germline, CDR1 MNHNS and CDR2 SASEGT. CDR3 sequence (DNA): TGTGCCAGCAGTCAGCGGGGGGGAAGTCACAATGAGCAGTTCTTC. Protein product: CASSQRGGSHNEQFF.

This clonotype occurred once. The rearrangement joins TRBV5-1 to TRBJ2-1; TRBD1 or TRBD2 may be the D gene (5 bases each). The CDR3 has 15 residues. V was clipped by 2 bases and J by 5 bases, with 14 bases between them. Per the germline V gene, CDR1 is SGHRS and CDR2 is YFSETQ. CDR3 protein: CASSLEGRLDNEQFF. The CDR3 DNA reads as TGCGCCAGCAGCTTAGAGGGACGCCTGGACAATGAGCAGTTCTTC.

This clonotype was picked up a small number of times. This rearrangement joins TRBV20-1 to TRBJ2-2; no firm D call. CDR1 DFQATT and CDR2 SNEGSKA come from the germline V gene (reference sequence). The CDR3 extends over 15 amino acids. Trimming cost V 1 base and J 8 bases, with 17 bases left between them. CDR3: CSARGPSGPTGELFF. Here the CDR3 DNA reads TGCAGTGCTAGAGGCCCATCAGGTCCCACGGGGGAGCTGTTTTTT.

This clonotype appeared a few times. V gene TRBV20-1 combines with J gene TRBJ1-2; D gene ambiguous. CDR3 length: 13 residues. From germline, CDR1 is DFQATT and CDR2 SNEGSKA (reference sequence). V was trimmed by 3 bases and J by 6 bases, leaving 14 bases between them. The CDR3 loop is CSASLGLRDGYTF. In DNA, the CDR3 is TGCAGTGCTAGTCTCGGACTTCGGGATGGCTACACCTTC.

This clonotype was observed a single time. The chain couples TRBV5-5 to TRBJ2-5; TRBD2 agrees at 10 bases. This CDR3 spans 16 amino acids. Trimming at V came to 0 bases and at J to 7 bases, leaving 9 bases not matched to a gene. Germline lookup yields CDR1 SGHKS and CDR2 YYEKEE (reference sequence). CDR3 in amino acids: CASSLEPSGSWGTQYF. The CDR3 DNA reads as TGTGCCAGCAGCTTGGAGCCTAGCGGGAGTTGGGGGACCCAGTACTTC.

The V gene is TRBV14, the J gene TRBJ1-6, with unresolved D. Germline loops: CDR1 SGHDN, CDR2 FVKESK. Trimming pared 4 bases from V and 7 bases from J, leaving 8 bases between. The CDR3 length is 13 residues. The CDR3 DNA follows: TGTGCCAGCAGCCGACTACAGAATTCACCCCTCCACTTT. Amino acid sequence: CASSRLQNSPLHF.

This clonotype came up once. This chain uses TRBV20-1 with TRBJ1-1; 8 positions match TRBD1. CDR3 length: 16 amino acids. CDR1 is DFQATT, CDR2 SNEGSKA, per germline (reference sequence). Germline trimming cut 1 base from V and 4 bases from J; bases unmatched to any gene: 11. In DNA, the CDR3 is TGCAGTGCTAGAGGCGGCAATGGACAGGGATCCACTGAAGCTTTCTTT. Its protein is CSARGGNGQGSTEAFF.

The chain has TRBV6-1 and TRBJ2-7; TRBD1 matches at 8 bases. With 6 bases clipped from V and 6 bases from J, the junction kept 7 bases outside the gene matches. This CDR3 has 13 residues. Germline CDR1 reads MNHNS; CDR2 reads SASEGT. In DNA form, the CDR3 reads TGTGCCAGCAGCCCGGACAGGGCGGGCGAGCAGTACTTC. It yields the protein CASSPDRAGEQYF.

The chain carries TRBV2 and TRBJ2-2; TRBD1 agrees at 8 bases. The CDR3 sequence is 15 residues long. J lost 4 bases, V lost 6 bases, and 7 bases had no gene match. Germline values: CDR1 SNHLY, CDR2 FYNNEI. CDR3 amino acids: CASRADRVATGELFF. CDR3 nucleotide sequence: TGTGCCAGCAGGGCGGACAGGGTGGCCACCGGGGAGCTGTTTTTT.

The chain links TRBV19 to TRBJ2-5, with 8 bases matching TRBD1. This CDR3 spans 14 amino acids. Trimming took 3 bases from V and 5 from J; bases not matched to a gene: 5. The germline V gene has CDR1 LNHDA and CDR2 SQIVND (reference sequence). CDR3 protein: CASSIGQGGETQYF. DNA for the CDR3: TGTGCCAGTAGTATCGGACAGGGTGGGGAGACCCAGTACTTC.

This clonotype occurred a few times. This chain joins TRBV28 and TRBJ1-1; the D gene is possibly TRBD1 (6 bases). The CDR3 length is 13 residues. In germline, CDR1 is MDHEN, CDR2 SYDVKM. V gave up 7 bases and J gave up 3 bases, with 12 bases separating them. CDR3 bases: TGTGCCAGCATTGGGGGGGCGTACACTGAAGCTTTCTTT. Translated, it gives CASIGGAYTEAFF.

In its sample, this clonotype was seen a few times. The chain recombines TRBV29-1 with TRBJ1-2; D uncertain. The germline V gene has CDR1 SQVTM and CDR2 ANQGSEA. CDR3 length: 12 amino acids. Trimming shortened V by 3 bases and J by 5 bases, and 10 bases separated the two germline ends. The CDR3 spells CSVEHGRYGYTF. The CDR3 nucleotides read TGCAGCGTTGAGCACGGGAGGTATGGCTACACCTTC.